Listed below are T cell receptor beta chains from one sample, sequenced in a study of identical twins. Each CDR3 protein gets one entry after TCRdb re-called the 5' RACE reads with MiXCR. The repertoire holds under 350,000 distinct CDR3 sequences, with 8.5% to 9.5% as singletons. The same sample was also studied in work on yellow fever vaccine responses in identical twins.

Sequenced material: CD8+ T cells sorted from blood. The source is a woman younger than 35 in good health. The CDR3 runs from the conserved cysteine through the conserved F or W. A D gene is named only where the DNA matches it firmly. Only part of the rows carry a size: once, few, many, or a class if the clone is expanded.

TRBV9	TRBJ2-5	TRBD2	many	CASSVGLASSETQYF	TGTGCCAGCAGCGTGGGACTAGCGAGTAGTGAGACCCAGTACTTC
TRBV4-3	TRBJ2-7	TRBD1	many	CASSQDRQGAYEQYF	TGCGCCAGCAGCCAAGATCGACAGGGGGCTTATGAGCAGTACTTC
TRBV30	TRBJ2-7	TRBD2	.	CAWSVSGGPTYEQYF	TGTGCCTGGAGTGTTAGCGGGGGGCCGACCTACGAGCAGTACTTC
TRBV4-1	TRBJ2-7	.	.	CASSQEGTHSYEQYF	TGCGCCAGCAGCCAAGAGGGGACTCACTCCTACGAGCAGTACTTC
TRBV7-2	TRBJ2-3	TRBD2	few	CASSSIAGGADTQYF	TGTGCCAGCAGCTCTATAGCGGGAGGGGCAGATACGCAGTATTTT
TRBV11-2	TRBJ2-3	.	.	CASRPWAGPDTQYF	TGTGCCAGCAGGCCGTGGGCGGGCCCGGATACGCAGTATTTT
TRBV10-2	TRBJ1-4	.	few	CASSDGPPEKLFF	TGCGCCAGCAGTGACGGGCCTCCTGAAAAACTGTTTTTT
TRBV20-1	TRBJ2-2	.	.	CSARVMGPNTGELFF	TGCAGTGCTAGAGTCATGGGGCCGAACACCGGGGAGCTGTTTTTT
TRBV29-1	TRBJ2-1	.	.	CSVPRTDNEQFF	TGCAGCGTCCCTAGGACAGACAATGAGCAGTTCTTC
TRBV9	TRBJ2-1	.	few	CASRGQEQFF	TGTGCCAGCAGAGGACAGGAGCAGTTCTTC
TRBV7-8	TRBJ1-6	.	many	CASSFGWDEHNSPLHF	TGTGCCAGCAGCTTTGGGTGGGACGAGCATAATTCACCCCTCCACTTT
TRBV5-6	TRBJ1-1	.	.	CASSLIREIYTEAFF	TGTGCCAGCAGCTTGATAAGGGAAATTTACACTGAAGCTTTCTTT
TRBV15	TRBJ2-7	.	few	CATSSPGLPYEQYF	TGTGCCACCAGCAGCCCGGGACTCCCCTACGAGCAGTACTTC
TRBV14	TRBJ2-7	.	.	CASSQQALGEQYF	TGTGCCAGCAGCCAACAGGCCCTCGGGGAGCAGTACTTC
TRBV12-3/TRBV12-4	TRBJ2-2	.	few	CASSNKDRGTGELFF	TGTGCCAGCAGTAATAAGGACCGAGGGACCGGGGAGCTGTTTTTT
TRBV11-2	TRBJ2-2	.	many	CASSLGGGWNTGELFF	TGTGCCAGCAGCTTAGGTGGAGGGTGGAACACCGGGGAGCTGTTTTTT
TRBV12-3/TRBV12-4	TRBJ2-6	.	many	CASSLSSALNSGANVLTF	TGTGCCAGCAGTTTATCAAGCGCCCTTAACTCTGGGGCCAACGTCCTGACTTTC
TRBV4-3	TRBJ2-7	.	.	CASSAQAGSGEQYF	TGCGCCAGCAGCGCCCAGGCCGGGAGTGGGGAGCAGTACTTC
TRBV5-1	TRBJ2-3	.	many	CASSLALGTDTQYF	TGTGCCAGCAGCCTCGCCCTAGGCACAGATACGCAGTATTTT
TRBV20-1	TRBJ1-4	TRBD1	many	CSARAGQKLNEKLFF	TGCAGTGCTAGAGCGGGACAGAAACTTAATGAAAAACTGTTTTTT
TRBV5-4	TRBJ2-3	TRBD2	many	CASSLAAGLAGGRSGTDTQYF	TGTGCCAGCAGCTTGGCCGCGGGACTAGCGGGGGGGCGTAGCGGCACAGATACGCAGTATTTT
TRBV20-1	TRBJ1-5	.	.	CSARSGLSSNQPQHF	TGCAGTGCTAGATCAGGACTCTCTAGTAATCAGCCCCAGCATTTT
TRBV12-3/TRBV12-4	TRBJ1-5	.	many	CASSLVSGSQPQHF	TGTGCCAGCAGTTTAGTCAGTGGTAGTCAGCCCCAGCATTTT
TRBV25-1	TRBJ1-5	.	.	CASSPVSSYQPQHF	TGTGCCAGCAGTCCCGTATCATCATATCAGCCCCAGCATTTT
TRBV24-1	TRBJ2-1	TRBD2	.	CATSDAKLAGKVYEQFF	TGTGCCACCAGTGATGCTAAACTAGCGGGAAAGGTCTATGAGCAGTTCTTC
TRBV4-1	TRBJ1-5	.	.	CASSPAWDQPQHF	TGCGCCAGCAGCCCAGCATGGGACCAGCCCCAGCATTTT
TRBV12-3/TRBV12-4	TRBJ2-2	TRBD1	many	CASISTGVFTGELFF	TGTGCCAGCATTTCGACAGGGGTCTTCACCGGGGAGCTGTTTTTT
TRBV5-1	TRBJ2-5	.	few	CATRLGSGQETQYF	TGCGCCACCCGCTTGGGGTCGGGGCAAGAGACCCAGTACTTC
TRBV11-2	TRBJ2-2	TRBD2	many	CASSFRLAGTNTGELFF	TGTGCCAGCAGCTTCAGACTAGCGGGGACGAACACCGGGGAGCTGTTTTTT
TRBV2	TRBJ2-5	.	.	CASSEKNQETQYF	TGTGCCAGCAGTGAGAAGAACCAAGAGACCCAGTACTTC
TRBV20-1	TRBJ2-4	.	.	CSAFTDQGNIQYF	TGCAGTGCTTTTACCGACCAGGGAAACATTCAGTACTTC
TRBV27	TRBJ1-1	.	few	CASSFLGHTEAFF	TGTGCCAGCAGTTTTTTGGGACACACTGAAGCTTTCTTT
TRBV4-1	TRBJ2-5	TRBD2	.	CASSHIAGGEQETQYF	TGCGCCAGCAGCCACATAGCGGGAGGGGAGCAAGAGACCCAGTACTTC
TRBV29-1	TRBJ2-5	TRBD1	few	CSVEVDRAQETQYF	TGCAGCGTTGAAGTTGACAGGGCTCAAGAGACCCAGTACTTC
TRBV5-1	TRBJ1-6	.	few	CASSWAQGPDSPLHF	TGCGCCAGCAGCTGGGCCCAGGGGCCGGATTCACCCCTCCACTTT
TRBV12-3/TRBV12-4	TRBJ2-3	.	many	CASLEGFSTDTQYF	TGTGCCAGTCTCGAGGGGTTCAGCACAGATACGCAGTATTTT
TRBV25-1	TRBJ2-2	TRBD1	.	CASSDRDRDTGELFF	TGTGCCAGCAGTGATCGGGACAGGGACACCGGGGAGCTGTTTTTT
TRBV7-3	TRBJ2-3	.	.	CASRRDGYTDTQYF	TGTGCCAGCCGGAGGGACGGATACACAGATACGCAGTATTTT
TRBV5-6	TRBJ2-2	.	few	CASSFSRVVLELFF	TGTGCCAGCAGCTTCTCCAGGGTAGTTTTGGAGCTGTTTTTT
TRBV6-6	TRBJ1-2	.	many	CASSYGGRDGYTF	TGTGCCAGCAGTTATGGGGGGAGGGATGGCTACACCTTC
TRBV7-7	TRBJ2-3	TRBD2	many	CASRGAGGHQDTQYF	TGTGCTAGCCGAGGAGCGGGGGGGCATCAAGATACGCAGTATTTT
TRBV6-1	TRBJ2-3	.	many	CASSEWGLSTDTQYF	TGTGCCAGCAGTGAATGGGGCTTAAGCACAGATACGCAGTATTTT
TRBV12-3/TRBV12-4	TRBJ2-2	.	many	CASSFRIGELFF	TGTGCCAGCAGTTTCAGGATCGGGGAGCTGTTTTTT
TRBV25-1	TRBJ2-7	.	many	CASSGQGTKGPPSYEQYF	TGTGCCAGCAGTGGCCAGGGTACGAAGGGCCCTCCTTCCTACGAGCAGTACTTC
TRBV20-1	TRBJ2-7	TRBD2	.	CSARSRENSGRSYEQYF	TGCAGTGCTAGATCGAGGGAAAATAGCGGGAGATCCTACGAGCAGTACTTC
TRBV11-2	TRBJ2-5	.	once	CASSTRGTPRTQYF	TGTGCCAGCAGCACCCGAGGGACCCCTCGGACCCAGTACTTC
TRBV4-2	TRBJ2-5	TRBD2	many	CASSQDPAGGPETQYF	TGTGCCAGCAGCCAAGACCCAGCGGGAGGGCCTGAGACCCAGTACTTC
TRBV5-1	TRBJ1-2	TRBD1	few	CASSPTDRGHFYGYTF	TGCGCCAGCAGCCCGACCGACAGGGGGCACTTCTATGGCTACACCTTC
TRBV6-2/TRBV6-3	TRBJ2-2	.	few	CASSYSIVWKNTGELFF	TGTGCCAGCAGTTACTCGATAGTCTGGAAAAACACCGGGGAGCTGTTTTTT
TRBV6-2/TRBV6-3	TRBJ1-5	.	.	CASSGAGEVISNQPQHF	TGTGCCAGCAGTGGGGCCGGTGAGGTGATAAGCAATCAGCCCCAGCATTTT
TRBV7-8	TRBJ2-4	.	few	CARETDSPKNIQYF	TGTGCCAGGGAAACGGACAGCCCCAAAAACATTCAGTACTTC
TRBV28	TRBJ2-2	.	few	CASGTENTGELFF	TGTGCCAGCGGGACTGAGAACACCGGGGAGCTGTTTTTT
TRBV9	TRBJ2-2	.	.	CASSVTGSNTGELFF	TGTGCCAGCAGCGTAACCGGGAGTAACACCGGGGAGCTGTTTTTT
TRBV15	TRBJ2-1	.	few	CATSGRDGSYNEQFF	TGTGCCACCAGCGGCCGGGACGGCTCCTACAATGAGCAGTTCTTC
TRBV7-9	TRBJ2-7	.	.	CASSSGLGIYEQYF	TGTGCCAGCAGCTCAGGACTGGGAATCTACGAGCAGTACTTC
TRBV7-7	TRBJ2-1	.	many	CASSLALGDNEQFF	TGTGCTAGCAGCTTAGCGTTGGGAGACAATGAGCAGTTCTTC
TRBV5-1	TRBJ2-2	.	.	CASSLPASGELFF	TGCGCCAGCAGCTTGCCTGCTTCCGGGGAGCTGTTTTTT